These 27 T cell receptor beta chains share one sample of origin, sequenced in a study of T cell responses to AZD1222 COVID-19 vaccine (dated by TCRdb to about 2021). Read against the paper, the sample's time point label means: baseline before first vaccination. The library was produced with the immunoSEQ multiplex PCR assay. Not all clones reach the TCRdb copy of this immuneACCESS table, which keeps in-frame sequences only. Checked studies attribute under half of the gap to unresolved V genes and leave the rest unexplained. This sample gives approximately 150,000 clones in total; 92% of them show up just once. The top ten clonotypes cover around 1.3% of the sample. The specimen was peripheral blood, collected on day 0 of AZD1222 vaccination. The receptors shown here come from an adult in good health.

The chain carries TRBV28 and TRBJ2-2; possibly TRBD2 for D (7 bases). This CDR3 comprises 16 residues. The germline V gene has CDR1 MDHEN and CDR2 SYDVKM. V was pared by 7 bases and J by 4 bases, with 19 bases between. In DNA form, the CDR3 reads TGTGCCAGCACTTTCGGGGGGCAGGGTGGCACCGGGGAGCTGTTTTTT. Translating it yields CASTFGGQGGTGELFF.

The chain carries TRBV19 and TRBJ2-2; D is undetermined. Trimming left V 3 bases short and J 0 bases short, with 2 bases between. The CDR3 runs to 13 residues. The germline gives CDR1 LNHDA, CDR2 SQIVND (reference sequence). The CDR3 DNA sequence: TGTGCCAGTAGTATGACGAACACCGGGGAGCTGTTTTTT. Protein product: CASSMTNTGELFF. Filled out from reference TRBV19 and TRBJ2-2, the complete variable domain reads DGGITQSPKYLFRKEGQNVTLSCEQNLNHDAMYWYRQDPGQGLRLIYYSQIVNDFQKGDIAEGYSVSREKKESFPLTVTSAQKNPTAFYLCASSMTNTGELFFGEGSRLTVL.

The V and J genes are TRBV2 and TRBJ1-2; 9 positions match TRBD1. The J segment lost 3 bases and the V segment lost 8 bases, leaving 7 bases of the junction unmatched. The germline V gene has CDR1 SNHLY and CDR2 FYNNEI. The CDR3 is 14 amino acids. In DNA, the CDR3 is TGTGCCAGCCTACAGGGGGCATGGGACTATGGCTACACCTTC. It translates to CASLQGAWDYGYTF.

The CDR3 nucleotides read TGTGCCAGCAGTGAGGCCCATACAAGTCCCGGAAACACCATATATTTT. The encoded protein is CASSEAHTSPGNTIYF. The chain has TRBV25-1 and TRBJ1-3; D is undetermined. Trimming shortened V by 3 bases and J by 4 bases, and 16 bases separated the two germline ends. Germline lookup yields CDR1 MGHDK and CDR2 SYGVNS. The CDR3 is made up of 16 amino acids.

The CDR3 DNA reads TGTGCCAGCAGTCCCCTAGCAGGAAACTCCTATAATTCACCCCTCCACTTT. Encoded protein: CASSPLAGNSYNSPLHF. The V and J genes are TRBV27 and TRBJ1-6, with D unclear. Germline CDR1 reads MNHEY; CDR2 reads SMNVEV (reference sequence). The CDR3 length is 17 residues. The ends were cut back, 5 bases at V and 0 bases at J, with 14 bases in the middle.

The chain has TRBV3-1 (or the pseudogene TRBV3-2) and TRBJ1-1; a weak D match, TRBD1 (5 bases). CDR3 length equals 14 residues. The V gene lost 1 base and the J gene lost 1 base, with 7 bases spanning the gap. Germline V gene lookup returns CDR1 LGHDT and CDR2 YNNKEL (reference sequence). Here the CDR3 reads CASSQVGQNTEAFF. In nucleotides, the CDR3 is TGTGCCAGCAGCCAAGTAGGACAGAACACTGAAGCTTTCTTT.

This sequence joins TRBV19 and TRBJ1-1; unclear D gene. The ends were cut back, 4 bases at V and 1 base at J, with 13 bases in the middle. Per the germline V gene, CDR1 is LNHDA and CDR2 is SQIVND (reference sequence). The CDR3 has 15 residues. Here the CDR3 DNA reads TGTGCCAGTAGTACCCGGTTGGCTACGAACACTGAAGCTTTCTTT. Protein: CASSTRLATNTEAFF.

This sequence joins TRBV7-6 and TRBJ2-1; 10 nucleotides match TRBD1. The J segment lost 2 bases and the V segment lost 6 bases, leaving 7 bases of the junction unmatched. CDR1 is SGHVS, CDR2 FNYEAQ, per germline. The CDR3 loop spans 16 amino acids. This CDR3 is CASSYMTGGAYNEQFF. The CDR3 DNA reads TGTGCCAGCAGTTACATGACAGGGGGCGCCTACAATGAGCAGTTCTTC.

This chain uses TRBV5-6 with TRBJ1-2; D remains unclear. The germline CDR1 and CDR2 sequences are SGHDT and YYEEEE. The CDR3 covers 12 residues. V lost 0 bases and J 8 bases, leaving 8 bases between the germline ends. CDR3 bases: TGTGCCAGCAGCTTGGTGACGGGAGGCTACACCTTC. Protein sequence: CASSLVTGGYTF.

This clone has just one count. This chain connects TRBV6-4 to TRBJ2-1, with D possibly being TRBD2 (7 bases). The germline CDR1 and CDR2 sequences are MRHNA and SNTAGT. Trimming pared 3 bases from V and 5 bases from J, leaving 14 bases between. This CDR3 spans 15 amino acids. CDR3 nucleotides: TGTGCCAGCAGTGATGGGGCGGGGGCCAACAATGAGCAGTTCTTC. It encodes CASSDGAGANNEQFF.

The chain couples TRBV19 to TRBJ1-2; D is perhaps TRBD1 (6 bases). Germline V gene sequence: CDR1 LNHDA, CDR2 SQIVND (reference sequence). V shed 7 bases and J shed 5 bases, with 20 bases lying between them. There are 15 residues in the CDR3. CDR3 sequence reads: CASTPGGGPGYGYTF. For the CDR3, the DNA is TGTGCCAGTACCCCCGGCGGGGGGCCCGGTTATGGCTACACCTTC.

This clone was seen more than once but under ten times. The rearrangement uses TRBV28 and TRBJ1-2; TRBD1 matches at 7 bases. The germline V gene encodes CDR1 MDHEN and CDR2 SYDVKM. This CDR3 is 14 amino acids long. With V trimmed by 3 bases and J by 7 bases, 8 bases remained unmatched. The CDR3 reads CASSFSDRVLGYTF. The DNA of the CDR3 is TGTGCCAGCAGTTTCTCTGACAGGGTGCTTGGCTACACCTTC.

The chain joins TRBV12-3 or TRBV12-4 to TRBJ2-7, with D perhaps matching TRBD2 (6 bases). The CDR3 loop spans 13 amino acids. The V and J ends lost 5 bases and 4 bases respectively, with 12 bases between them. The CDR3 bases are TGTGCCAGCAGTACCGGGACTGGATACGAGCAGTACTTC. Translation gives CASSTGTGYEQYF.

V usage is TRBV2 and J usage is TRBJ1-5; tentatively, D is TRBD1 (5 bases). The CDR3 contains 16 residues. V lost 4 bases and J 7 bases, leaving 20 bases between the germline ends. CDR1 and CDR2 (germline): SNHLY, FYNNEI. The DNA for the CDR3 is TGTGCCAGCAGTGCCCGCCCGGGGGTGTTGGGCCAGCCCCAGCATTTT. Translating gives CASSARPGVLGQPQHF.

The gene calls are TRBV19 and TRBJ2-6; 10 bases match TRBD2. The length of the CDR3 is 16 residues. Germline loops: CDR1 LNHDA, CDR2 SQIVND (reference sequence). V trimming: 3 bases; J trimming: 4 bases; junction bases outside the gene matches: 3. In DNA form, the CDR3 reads TGTGCCAGTAGTATCCAGGGACTAGCGGGGGCCAACGTCCTGACTTTC. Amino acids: CASSIQGLAGANVLTF.

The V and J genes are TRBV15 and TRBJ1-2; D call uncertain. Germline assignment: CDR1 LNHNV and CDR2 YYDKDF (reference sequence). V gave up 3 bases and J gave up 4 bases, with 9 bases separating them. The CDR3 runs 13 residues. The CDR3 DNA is TGTGCCACCAGCAGGGACGGCCTCTATGGCTACACCTTC. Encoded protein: CATSRDGLYGYTF.

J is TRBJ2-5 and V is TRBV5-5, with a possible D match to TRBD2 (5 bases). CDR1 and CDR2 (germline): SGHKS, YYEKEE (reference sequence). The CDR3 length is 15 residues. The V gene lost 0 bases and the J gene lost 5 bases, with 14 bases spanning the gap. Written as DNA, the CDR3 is TGTGCCAGCAGCTTGGCGGACTTCCAGGCGGAGACCCAGTACTTC. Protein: CASSLADFQAETQYF.

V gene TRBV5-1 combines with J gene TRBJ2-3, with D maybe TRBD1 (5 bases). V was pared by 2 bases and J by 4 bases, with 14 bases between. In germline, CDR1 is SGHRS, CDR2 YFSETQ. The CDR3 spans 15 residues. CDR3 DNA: TGCGCCAGCAGCTTAAGCTCCGAAGGGGCAGATACGCAGTATTTT. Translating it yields CASSLSSEGADTQYF.

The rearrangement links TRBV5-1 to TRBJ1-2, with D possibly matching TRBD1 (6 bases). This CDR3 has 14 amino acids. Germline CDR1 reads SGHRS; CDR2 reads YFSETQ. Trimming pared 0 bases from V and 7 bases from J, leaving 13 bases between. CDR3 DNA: TGCGCCAGCAGCTTGGATCAGGGGCTTGGTGGCTACACCTTC. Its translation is CASSLDQGLGGYTF.

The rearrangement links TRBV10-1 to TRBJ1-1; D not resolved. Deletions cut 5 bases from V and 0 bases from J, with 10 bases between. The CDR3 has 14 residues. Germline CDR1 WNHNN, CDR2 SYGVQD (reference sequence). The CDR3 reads CASSPGPVNTEAFF. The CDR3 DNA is TGCGCCAGCAGTCCAGGACCAGTGAACACTGAAGCTTTCTTT.

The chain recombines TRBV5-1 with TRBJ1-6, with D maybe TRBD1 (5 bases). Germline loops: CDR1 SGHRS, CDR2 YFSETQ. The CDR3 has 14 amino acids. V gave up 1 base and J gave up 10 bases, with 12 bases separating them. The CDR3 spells CASSLMGVGSPLHF. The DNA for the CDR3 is TGCGCCAGCAGCTTGATGGGGGTCGGCTCACCCCTCCACTTT.

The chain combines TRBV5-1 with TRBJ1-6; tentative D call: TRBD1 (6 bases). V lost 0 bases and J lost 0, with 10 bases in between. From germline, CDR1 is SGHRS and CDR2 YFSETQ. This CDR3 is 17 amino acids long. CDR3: CASSLGGASSYNSPLHF. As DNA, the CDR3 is TGCGCCAGCAGCTTGGGGGGGGCGAGCTCCTATAATTCACCCCTCCACTTT.

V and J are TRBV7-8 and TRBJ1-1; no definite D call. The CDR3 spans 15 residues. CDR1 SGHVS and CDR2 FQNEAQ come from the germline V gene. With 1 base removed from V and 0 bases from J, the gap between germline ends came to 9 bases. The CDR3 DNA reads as TGTGCCAGCAGCTTAGAAAACGGGATGAACACTGAAGCTTTCTTT. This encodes CASSLENGMNTEAFF.

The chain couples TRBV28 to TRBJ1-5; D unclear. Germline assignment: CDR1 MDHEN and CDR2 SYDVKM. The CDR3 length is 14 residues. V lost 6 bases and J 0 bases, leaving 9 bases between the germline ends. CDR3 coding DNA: TGTGCCAGCAGGCAGGTCTATAGCAATCAGCCCCAGCATTTT. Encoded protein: CASRQVYSNQPQHF.

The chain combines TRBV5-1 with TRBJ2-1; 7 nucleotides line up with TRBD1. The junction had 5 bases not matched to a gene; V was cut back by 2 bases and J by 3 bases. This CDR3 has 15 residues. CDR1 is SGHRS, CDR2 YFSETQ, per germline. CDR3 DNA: TGCGCCAGCAGCTTACAGGGGACGGTCTACAATGAGCAGTTCTTC. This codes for CASSLQGTVYNEQFF.

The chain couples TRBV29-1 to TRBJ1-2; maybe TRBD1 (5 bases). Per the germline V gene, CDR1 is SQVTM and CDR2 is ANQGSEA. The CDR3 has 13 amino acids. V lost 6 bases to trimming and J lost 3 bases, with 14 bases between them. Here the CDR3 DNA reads TGCAGCGTCGCCGGGGGGGAAGACTATGGCTACACCTTC. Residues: CSVAGGEDYGYTF.

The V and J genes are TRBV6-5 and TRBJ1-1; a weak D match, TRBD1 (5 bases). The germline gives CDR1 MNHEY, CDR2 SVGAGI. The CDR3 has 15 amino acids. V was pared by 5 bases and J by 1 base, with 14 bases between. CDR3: CASSRGRERNTEAFF. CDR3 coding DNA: TGTGCCAGCAGTAGGGGCAGGGAACGGAACACTGAAGCTTTCTTT.